A single sample is the source of the 20 T cell receptor beta chains below, sequenced in a study of control samples from healthy donors and cancer patients. Profiling relied on immunoSEQ multiplex PCR, and the TCRdb table lists in-frame clones only, not all of them. The sample includes 90,000 to 100,000 clones, roughly nine tenths of them seen just once. Material for sequencing was blood. The receptors here all came from a woman aged 18-29 years in good health.

V is TRBV27 and J is TRBJ2-7, with TRBD1 matching over 7 bases. The CDR3 contains 14 residues. Germline V gives CDR1 MNHEY, CDR2 SMNVEV (reference sequence). The trim removed 5 bases at V and 4 bases at J, leaving 8 bases unmatched. The CDR3 reads CASSRQGFGYEQYF. CDR3 sequence (DNA): TGTGCCAGCAGTAGACAGGGATTCGGGTACGAGCAGTACTTC.

The rearrangement joins TRBV5-6 to TRBJ2-7; 7 nucleotides agree with TRBD2. In germline, CDR1 is SGHDT, CDR2 YYEEEE. CDR3 length equals 13 residues. After removal of 6 bases from V and 7 bases from J, the junction contained 10 bases not matched to a gene. The CDR3 DNA reads TGTGCCAGCAACTACGGGGGAGCGGGAGAGCAGTACTTC. Translation: CASNYGGAGEQYF.

The chain is built from TRBV29-1 and TRBJ1-1; 9 nucleotides align to TRBD1. Trimming removed 6 bases from V and 4 bases from J; junction bases left unmatched: 6. The germline V gene has CDR1 SQVTM and CDR2 ANQGSEA. The CDR3 is 13 amino acids. CDR3 residues: CSVTGTGTTEAFF. The DNA of the CDR3 is TGCAGCGTCACCGGGACAGGGACCACTGAAGCTTTCTTT.

This clone was detected only a few times. The chain recombines TRBV25-1 with TRBJ1-3; 7 nucleotides match TRBD1. The CDR3 runs to 15 residues. The V segment lost 5 bases and the J segment 2 bases; nucleotides outside the gene matches: 6. CDR1 and CDR2 from the germline V gene are MGHDK and SYGVNS. CDR3 residues: CASSHRDRAGNTIYF. DNA for the CDR3: TGTGCCAGCAGTCACAGAGACAGGGCTGGAAACACCATATATTTT. Combining the CDR3 with reference TRBV25-1 and TRBJ1-3 gives the whole variable domain EADIYQTPRYLVIGTGKKITLECSQTMGHDKMYWYQQDPGMELHLIHYSYGVNSTEKGDLSSESTVSRIRTEHFPLTLESARPSHTSQYLCASSHRDRAGNTIYFGEGSWLTVV.

V and J are TRBV7-3 and TRBJ2-1; 10 nucleotides agree with TRBD2. V shed 6 bases, J shed 3 bases, and the junction held 8 bases outside the gene matches. Germline V CDR1 and CDR2: SGHTA, FQGTGA. This CDR3 contains 16 residues. In DNA form, the CDR3 reads TGTGCCAGCAGTCCGAATAGCGGGGGGAGCTACAATGAGCAGTTCTTC. It is translated as CASSPNSGGSYNEQFF.

The CDR3 loop is CASRYTSYTDTQYF. The CDR3 DNA reads as TGCGCCAGCCGCTACACCTCCTACACAGATACGCAGTATTTT. The chain uses TRBV5-1 and TRBJ2-3; no firm D call. The V and J ends lost 7 bases and 2 bases respectively, with 14 bases between them. This CDR3 region has 14 residues. Germline CDR1 reads SGHRS; CDR2 reads YFSETQ.

V and J are TRBV2 and TRBJ2-1; D gene uncertain. The CDR3 is made up of 15 amino acids. Deletions cut 8 bases from V and 6 bases from J, with 20 bases between. Germline CDR1 and CDR2: SNHLY and FYNNEI. CDR3 loop: CASQRLDVWGNEQFF. The DNA for the CDR3 is TGTGCCAGCCAACGACTTGACGTTTGGGGCAATGAGCAGTTCTTC.

This rearrangement joins TRBV6-5 to TRBJ2-1; 8 bases match TRBD1. V shed 4 bases and J 6 bases; nucleotides not matched to a gene: 8. Germline-derived CDR1 and CDR2 are MNHEY and SVGAGI. The CDR3 totals 15 residues. DNA for the CDR3: TGTGCCAGCAGTTCCCGGGACAGGCGTTCCAATGAGCAGTTCTTC. Protein product: CASSSRDRRSNEQFF.

The rearrangement links TRBV5-1 to TRBJ2-2; D is uncertain. Germline values: CDR1 SGHRS, CDR2 YFSETQ. The CDR3 extends over 15 amino acids. V was shortened by 0 bases and J by 0 bases, with 6 bases between the two germline ends. CDR3 DNA: TGCGCCAGCAGCTTGGGCTTTACGAACACCGGGGAGCTGTTTTTT. Protein: CASSLGFTNTGELFF.

V usage is TRBV15 and J usage is TRBJ2-7; 8 nucleotides match TRBD1. The germline gives CDR1 LNHNV, CDR2 YYDKDF (reference sequence). With 1 base clipped from V and 2 bases from J, the junction kept 10 bases outside the gene matches. The CDR3 loop spans 17 amino acids. In DNA form, the CDR3 reads TGTGCCACCAGCAGAGTCGACCTCGACAGGGGTGCCTACGAGCAGTACTTC. Translated: CATSRVDLDRGAYEQYF.

The genes are TRBV5-4 and TRBJ2-5; possibly TRBD1 for D (7 bases). Germline CDR1 is SGHNT and CDR2 is YYREEE (reference sequence). This CDR3 has 16 amino acids. V was clipped by 0 bases and J by 4 bases, with 16 bases between them. CDR3 nucleotide sequence: TGTGCCAGCAGCTTGGGGGGATCAGGGGGAGGAGAGACCCAGTACTTC. It codes for CASSLGGSGGGETQYF.

The gene calls are TRBV6-6 and TRBJ1-4; a weak D match, TRBD1 (5 bases). This CDR3 has 14 amino acids. Trimming removed 0 bases from V and 8 bases from J, with 10 bases in between. CDR1 is MNHNY and CDR2 is SVGAGI in the germline V gene (reference sequence). This chain's CDR3 is CASSYSGVGEKLFF. The CDR3 DNA sequence: TGTGCCAGCAGTTACTCAGGGGTCGGCGAAAAACTGTTTTTT.

This chain joins TRBV7-2 and TRBJ2-3; D is perhaps TRBD1 or TRBD2 (5 bases each). The germline gives CDR1 SGHTA, CDR2 FQGNSA. The CDR3 is 14 residues long. Trimming pared 2 bases from V and 2 bases from J, leaving 8 bases between. The chain's CDR3 is CASSLWGITDTQYF. The CDR3, as DNA: TGTGCCAGCAGCTTATGGGGGATCACAGATACGCAGTATTTT.

The V gene is TRBV13, the J gene TRBJ2-7; D possibly corresponds to TRBD1 (5 bases). Germline V lookup: CDR1 PRHDT, CDR2 FYEKMQ (reference sequence). The CDR3 is 15 residues long. V was cut by 4 bases and J by 3 bases, with 16 bases left in between. CDR3 protein: CASSSNRQQVYEQYF. In DNA, the CDR3 is TGTGCCAGCAGCTCGAACAGGCAGCAAGTCTACGAGCAGTACTTC.

The J gene is TRBJ2-2, the V gene TRBV19, with 7 bases identical to TRBD1. The V segment lost 4 bases and the J segment 7 bases; nucleotides outside the gene matches: 9. The germline CDR1 and CDR2 sequences are LNHDA and SQIVND (reference sequence). There are 15 residues in the CDR3. The CDR3 coding sequence is TGTGCCAGTAGTACCAATGACAGGGTGGGCGGGGAGCTGTTTTTT. It translates to CASSTNDRVGGELFF.

The genes are TRBV6-1 and TRBJ1-6, with D unresolved. CDR3 length: 15 residues. Germline V CDR1 and CDR2: MNHNS, SASEGT. V lost 1 base, J lost 13 bases, and 17 bases lay in between. CDR3 protein: CASSEVNGNRSPLHF. The CDR3 DNA reads as TGTGCCAGCAGTGAAGTCAACGGGAATAGGTCCCCCCTCCACTTT.

V gene TRBV15 combines with J gene TRBJ1-1, with TRBD1 as a possible D gene (5 bases). The CDR3 extends over 13 amino acids. V lost 3 bases to trimming and J lost 9 bases, with 14 bases between them. Germline V gives CDR1 LNHNV, CDR2 YYDKDF (reference sequence). This CDR3 is CATSSGQGRQAFF. The DNA of the CDR3 is TGTGCCACCAGCAGCGGGCAGGGACGACAAGCTTTCTTT.

This clone was counted once. The V and J genes are TRBV5-4 and TRBJ1-2; no definite D call. Trimming stripped 0 bases from V and 2 bases from J, with 5 bases between. The CDR3 has 13 amino acids. Germline assignment: CDR1 SGHNT and CDR2 YYREEE (reference sequence). DNA for the CDR3: TGTGCCAGCAGCTTGGACAAGAACTATGGCTACACCTTC. It specifies CASSLDKNYGYTF.

J is TRBJ1-2 and V is TRBV7-9; D is ambiguous. Germline V gives CDR1 SEHNR, CDR2 FQNEAQ (reference sequence). This CDR3 spans 13 amino acids. The ends were cut back, 3 bases at V and 6 bases at J, with 11 bases in the middle. CDR3 nucleotide sequence: TGTGCCAGCAGCTTTTTAGGAGATAATGGCTACACCTTC. Translating gives CASSFLGDNGYTF.

This chain joins TRBV9 and TRBJ2-7, with TRBD2 matching over 13 bases. The germline gives CDR1 SGDLS, CDR2 YYNGEE. V shed 2 bases, J shed 5 bases, and the junction held 1 base outside the gene matches. The length of the CDR3 is 14 residues. The CDR3 DNA reads TGTGCCAGCAGCGTCGGACTAGCGGGGGACGAGCAGTACTTC. Its protein product is CASSVGLAGDEQYF.